The 23 T cell receptor beta chains in this list originate from one sample, sequenced in a study of cytomegalovirus exposure and HLA in healthy donors. In the PCR, 60 Vbeta and 13 Jbeta primers were used. Generated by immunoSEQ multiplex PCR, the TCRdb table keeps only in-frame clones and is missing some. The table records around 70,000 clones, just over 70% of them present only once. The material sequenced was PBMCs. These receptor sequences come from a man between 60 and 70 years old in good health and CMV-seropositive.

The V and J genes are TRBV11-2 and TRBJ1-1; D remains ambiguous. Germline V gene sequence: CDR1 SGHAT, CDR2 FQNNGV. This CDR3 comprises 13 residues. V lost 5 bases to trimming and J lost 1 base, with 8 bases between them. CDR3 nucleotides: TGTGCCAGCAGCCCCACATCGAACACTGAAGCTTTCTTT. Its protein is CASSPTSNTEAFF.

The chain couples TRBV2 to TRBJ2-4; D not resolved. V lost 7 bases, J lost 0 bases, and 10 bases lay in between. The CDR3 totals 14 residues. CDR1 and CDR2 from the germline V gene are SNHLY and FYNNEI. CDR3 nucleotides: TGTGCCAGCACTAGAAGCCTAGCCAAAAACATTCAGTACTTC. It codes for CASTRSLAKNIQYF.

The chain carries TRBV19 and TRBJ2-3, with 8 bases lining up with TRBD2. Trimming at V came to 5 bases and at J to 11 bases, leaving 18 bases not matched to a gene. The CDR3 spans 16 residues. Germline CDR1 is LNHDA and CDR2 is SQIVND (reference sequence). CDR3 sequence (DNA): TGTGCCAGTAGTTCCTTGGGGACTAGTCATTCAGATGTGCAGTATTTT. Its protein is CASSSLGTSHSDVQYF.

This chain joins TRBV6-5 and TRBJ1-5; 9 bases line up with TRBD1. V gave up 5 bases and J gave up 5 bases; unmatched junction bases: 4. There are 14 residues in the CDR3. Germline CDR1 is MNHEY and CDR2 is SVGAGI. Here the CDR3 reads CASSMTGGYQPQHF. For the CDR3, the DNA is TGTGCCAGCAGTATGACAGGGGGGTATCAGCCCCAGCATTTT.

V and J are TRBV13 and TRBJ1-4, with D perhaps TRBD1 (6 bases). The V gene's germline CDR1 is PRHDT and CDR2 FYEKMQ (reference sequence). The CDR3 length is 14 residues. Trimming took off 5 bases at V and 2 bases at J, with 9 bases between the two ends. CDR3 sequence: CASSQRGTNEKLFF. CDR3 DNA: TGTGCCAGCAGCCAGAGGGGGACTAATGAAAAACTGTTTTTT.

J is TRBJ1-5 and V is TRBV27; D gene ambiguous. Deletions cut 7 bases from V and 0 bases from J, with 13 bases between. Looked up from germline, CDR1 is MNHEY and CDR2 is SMNVEV (reference sequence). The CDR3 totals 15 residues. As DNA, the CDR3 is TGTGCCAGCAAGGCGGAACTTCTTAGCAATCAGCCCCAGCATTTT. Its translation is CASKAELLSNQPQHF.

V gene TRBV5-5 combines with J gene TRBJ2-1; D is unclear. V lost 1 base and J lost 2, with 7 bases in between. Germline V CDR1 and CDR2: SGHKS, YYEKEE (reference sequence). The CDR3 runs 14 residues. CDR3 DNA sequence: TGTGCCAGCAGCTTGAGCGTGCCCTACAATGAGCAGTTCTTC. Translation gives CASSLSVPYNEQFF. The whole variable domain, remainder taken from reference TRBV5-5 and TRBJ2-1, is DAGVTQSPTHLIKTRGQQVTLRCSPISGHKSVSWYQQVLGQGPQFIFQYYEKEERGRGNFPDRFSARQFPNYSSELNVNALLLGDSALYLCASSLSVPYNEQFFGPGTRLTVL.

The chain combines TRBV18 with TRBJ1-2; D is possibly TRBD1 (5 bases). The CDR3 sequence is 20 residues long. With 1 base removed from V and 4 bases from J, the gap between germline ends came to 28 bases. Germline values: CDR1 KGHSH, CDR2 LQKENI. The CDR3 DNA sequence: TGTGCCAGCTCACCACTAGCCCCGTTTGACCAGGGCTCCGTACGCTATGGCTACACCTTC. Protein sequence: CASSPLAPFDQGSVRYGYTF.

The rearrangement links TRBV5-1 to TRBJ2-5, with 12 positions matching TRBD2. The J call is in doubt because the DNA end fits TRBJ2-7 better. CDR1 and CDR2 from the germline V gene are SGHRS and YFSETQ. The CDR3 is made up of 15 amino acids. CDR3 protein: CASKLAGGTGYEQYF. CDR3 coding DNA: TGCGCCAGCAAACTAGCGGGAGGAACGGGTTACGAGCAGTACTTC.

This clone was observed a single time. The chain couples TRBV7-6 to TRBJ2-5; 11 nucleotides match TRBD1. This CDR3 comprises 15 residues. V lost 1 base, J lost 7 bases, and 5 bases stayed unmatched. Per the germline V gene, CDR1 is SGHVS and CDR2 is FNYEAQ. DNA for the CDR3: TGTGCCAGCAGCTTAGAGGACAGGGGGCTTGGGACCCAGTACTTC. Amino acid sequence: CASSLEDRGLGTQYF.

The chain is built from TRBV10-2 and TRBJ2-5; TRBD2 matches at 11 bases. The assigned J gene may be wrong: the sequence end matches TRBJ2-7 better. The CDR3 is 20 residues long. Germline V gene lookup returns CDR1 WSHSY and CDR2 SAAADI. The CDR3 region is CASSGIAGGPGLLVSYEQYF. The CDR3 DNA is TGCGCCAGCAGTGGGATAGCGGGAGGGCCAGGTCTACTAGTATCGTACGAGCAGTACTTC.

The rearrangement links TRBV9 to TRBJ1-4; 7 bases are a match to TRBD1. Unmatched junction bases numbered 19, after V lost 4 bases and J lost 10 bases. The V gene's germline CDR1 is SGDLS and CDR2 YYNGEE. CDR3 length equals 17 residues. The CDR3 protein is CASSPRDSDLMSGKLFF. CDR3 coding DNA: TGTGCCAGCAGCCCACGGGACAGCGATTTAATGAGCGGAAAACTGTTTTTT. Full variable domain (remainder filled in from reference TRBV9 and TRBJ1-4): DSGVTQTPKHLITATGQRVTLRCSPRSGDLSVYWYQQSLDQGLQFLIQYYNGEERAKGNILERFSAQQFPDLHSELNLSSLELGDSALYFCASSPRDSDLMSGKLFFGSGTQLSVL.

This chain uses TRBV4-2 with TRBJ2-5, with a possible D match to TRBD2 (6 bases). The length of the CDR3 is 16 residues. Germline CDR1 is LGHNA and CDR2 is YNFKEQ. The V gene lost 1 base and the J gene lost 7 bases, with 19 bases spanning the gap. As DNA, the CDR3 is TGTGCCAGCAGCCAAGCTGAGACTAGTCTCTATGGGACCCAGTACTTC. Residues: CASSQAETSLYGTQYF.

This clone was found a few times. The chain combines TRBV19 with TRBJ2-2; tentative D call: TRBD2 (5 bases). Trimming left V 11 bases short and J 1 base short, with 17 bases between. Germline V CDR1 and CDR2: LNHDA, SQIVND (reference sequence). The CDR3 totals 15 residues. In DNA, the CDR3 is TGTGCCTCCGCGCGGGCCCTGATGAACACCGGGGAGCTGTTTTTT. Translation gives CASARALMNTGELFF.

This clone ranks as medium-sized. The V and J genes are TRBV7-2 and TRBJ2-1; TRBD1 agrees at 7 bases. This CDR3 comprises 14 residues. Trimming cost V 5 bases and J 15 bases; bases outside gene matches: 16. Germline CDR1 SGHTA, CDR2 FQGNSA. The CDR3 is CASSPTPGQTRGFF. In DNA, the CDR3 is TGTGCCAGCAGCCCCACCCCGGGACAGACCCGTGGGTTCTTC.

The chain links TRBV28 to TRBJ1-5, with unresolved D. The CDR3 has 12 residues. The germline V gene has CDR1 MDHEN and CDR2 SYDVKM. Trimming removed 5 bases from V and 6 bases from J, with 8 bases in between. The CDR3 sequence is CASSVGVQPQHF. In DNA form, the CDR3 reads TGTGCCAGCAGTGTCGGGGTTCAGCCCCAGCATTTT.

This clone was counted a few times. V is TRBV4-1 and J is TRBJ1-2; a possible D gene is TRBD1 (6 bases). The CDR3 has 17 residues. Trimming shortened V by 1 base and J by 4 bases, and 19 bases separated the two germline ends. Germline CDR1 reads MGHRA; CDR2 reads YSYEKL. The CDR3, as DNA: TGCGCCAGCAGCCAAGTCGGGAGGGGGTCACTTTTCTATGGCTACACCTTC. Translated: CASSQVGRGSLFYGYTF.

The rearrangement links TRBV5-1 to TRBJ1-5; tentatively, D is TRBD1 (5 bases). V lost 1 base to trimming and J lost 3 bases, with 11 bases between them. Germline CDR1 reads SGHRS; CDR2 reads YFSETQ. This CDR3 is built from 15 residues. Here the CDR3 DNA reads TGCGCCAGCAGCTTGCTAGGGGAGGACAATCAGCCCCAGCATTTT. Translation: CASSLLGEDNQPQHF.

The CDR3 nucleotides read TGTGCCAGCAGCTTAGGAGGGATCTACGAGCAGTACTTC. It encodes CASSLGGIYEQYF. This chain links TRBV11-2 with TRBJ2-7; weak D call: TRBD2 (5 bases). This CDR3 contains 13 residues. The germline V gene has CDR1 SGHAT and CDR2 FQNNGV. The V end was cut by 1 base, the J end by 3 bases, with 7 bases between.

V and J are TRBV9 and TRBJ2-2, with TRBD2 matching over 9 bases. With V trimmed by 1 base and J by 4 bases, 8 bases remained unmatched. The CDR3 is 17 amino acids. Germline-derived CDR1 and CDR2 are SGDLS and YYNGEE. The CDR3 loop is CASSVTGTSLITGELFF. The DNA of the CDR3 is TGTGCCAGCAGCGTAACCGGGACTAGCCTTATCACCGGGGAGCTGTTTTTT.

This clone showed up just a few times. This sequence joins TRBV15 and TRBJ2-3, with TRBD2 as a possible D gene (5 bases). Trimming cost V 4 bases and J 2 bases, with 13 bases left between them. The CDR3 consists of 15 residues. CDR1 LNHNV and CDR2 YYDKDF come from the germline V gene (reference sequence). This CDR3 is CATSKGDTYTDTQYF. Here the CDR3 DNA reads TGTGCCACCAGCAAGGGAGACACCTACACAGATACGCAGTATTTT.

This clone was recorded once. This chain joins TRBV7-2 and TRBJ1-3; D is undetermined. CDR3 length: 13 residues. CDR1 and CDR2 from the germline V gene are SGHTA and FQGNSA. Trimming cost V 5 bases and J 8 bases, with 13 bases left between them. CDR3 in DNA: TGTGCCAGCAGCCCCGGGGAGGTTTACACCATATATTTT. Amino acid sequence: CASSPGEVYTIYF. Complete variable domain (other parts from reference TRBV7-2 and TRBJ1-3): GAGVSQSPSNKVTEKGKDVELRCDPISGHTALYWYRQSLGQGLEFLIYFQGNSAPDKSGLPSDRFSAERTGGSVSTLTIQRTQQEDSAVYLCASSPGEVYTIYFGEGSWLTVV.

There are a few counts of this clone. The V gene is TRBV27, the J gene TRBJ1-5; weak D call: TRBD1 (5 bases). The V end lost 2 bases, the J end lost 5 bases, and 10 bases lay between the germline ends. The V gene's germline CDR1 is MNHEY and CDR2 SMNVEV (reference sequence). The CDR3 spans 14 residues. In nucleotides, the CDR3 is TGTGCCAGCAGTTTAAACTGGGGGGATCAGCCCCAGCATTTT. Translation gives CASSLNWGDQPQHF.